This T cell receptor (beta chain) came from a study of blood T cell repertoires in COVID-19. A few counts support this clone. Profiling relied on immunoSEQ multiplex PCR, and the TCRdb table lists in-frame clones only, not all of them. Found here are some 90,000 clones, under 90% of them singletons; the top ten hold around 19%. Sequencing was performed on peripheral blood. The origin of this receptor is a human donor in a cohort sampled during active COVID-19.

Written as DNA, the CDR3 is TGTGCCAGCAGTTCCCTACCCGGCCAGAGGAATGAGCAGTTCTTC. It translates to CASSSLPGQRNEQFF. The genes are TRBV28 and TRBJ2-1; D remains ambiguous. Germline-derived CDR1 and CDR2 are MDHEN and SYDVKM. The CDR3 is 15 residues long. Trimming shortened V by 4 bases and J by 7 bases, and 17 bases separated the two germline ends.